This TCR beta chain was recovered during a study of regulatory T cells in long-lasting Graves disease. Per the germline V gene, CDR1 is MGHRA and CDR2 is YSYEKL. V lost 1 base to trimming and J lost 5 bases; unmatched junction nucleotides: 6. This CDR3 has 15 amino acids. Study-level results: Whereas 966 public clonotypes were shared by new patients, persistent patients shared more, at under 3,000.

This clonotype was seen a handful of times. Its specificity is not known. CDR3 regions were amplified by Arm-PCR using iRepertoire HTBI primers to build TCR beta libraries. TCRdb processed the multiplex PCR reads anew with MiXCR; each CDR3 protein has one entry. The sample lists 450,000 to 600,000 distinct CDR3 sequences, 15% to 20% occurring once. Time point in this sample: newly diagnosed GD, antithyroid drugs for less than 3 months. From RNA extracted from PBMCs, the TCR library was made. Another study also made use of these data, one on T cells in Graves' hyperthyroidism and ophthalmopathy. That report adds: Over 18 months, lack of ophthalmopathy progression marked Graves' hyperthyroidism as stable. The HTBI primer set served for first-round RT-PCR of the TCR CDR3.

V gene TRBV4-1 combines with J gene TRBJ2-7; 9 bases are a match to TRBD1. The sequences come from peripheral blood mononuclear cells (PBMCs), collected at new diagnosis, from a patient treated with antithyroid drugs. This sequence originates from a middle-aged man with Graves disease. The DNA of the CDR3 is TGCGCCAGCAGCCAAGGCGGACAGGGGAACCACGAGCAGTACTTC. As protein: CASSQGGQGNHEQYF.